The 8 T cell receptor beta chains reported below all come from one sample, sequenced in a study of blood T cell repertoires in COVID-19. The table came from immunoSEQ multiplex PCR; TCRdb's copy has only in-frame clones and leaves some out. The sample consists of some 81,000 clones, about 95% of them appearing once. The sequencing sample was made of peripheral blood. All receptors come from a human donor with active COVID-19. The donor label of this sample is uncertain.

Written as DNA, the CDR3 is TGTGCCACCAGCAGGACTAGCGGGTTTAGCACAGATACGCAGTATTTT. Translation gives CATSRTSGFSTDTQYF. The V and J genes are TRBV15 and TRBJ2-3; TRBD2 aligns across 10 bases. With V trimmed by 3 bases and J by 0 bases, 3 bases remained unmatched. CDR1 is LNHNV and CDR2 is YYDKDF in the germline V gene (reference sequence). The CDR3 contains 16 residues.

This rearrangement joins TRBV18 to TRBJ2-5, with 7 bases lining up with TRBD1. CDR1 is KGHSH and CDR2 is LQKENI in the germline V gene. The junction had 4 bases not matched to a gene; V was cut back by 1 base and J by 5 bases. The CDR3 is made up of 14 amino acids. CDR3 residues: CASSPQGAKETQYF. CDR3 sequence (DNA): TGTGCCAGCTCACCACAGGGGGCAAAGGAGACCCAGTACTTC.

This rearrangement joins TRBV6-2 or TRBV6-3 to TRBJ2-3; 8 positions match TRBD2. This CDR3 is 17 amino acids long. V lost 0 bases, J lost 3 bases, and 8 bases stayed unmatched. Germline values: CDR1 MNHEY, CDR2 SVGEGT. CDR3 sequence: CASSYSTYGGETDTQYF. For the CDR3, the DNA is TGTGCCAGCAGTTACTCAACTTACGGGGGGGAGACAGATACGCAGTATTTT.

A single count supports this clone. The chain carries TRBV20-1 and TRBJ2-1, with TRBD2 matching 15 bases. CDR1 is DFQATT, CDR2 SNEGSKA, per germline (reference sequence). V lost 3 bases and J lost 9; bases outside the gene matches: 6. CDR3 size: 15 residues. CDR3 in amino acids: CSASGGLAGGPEQFF. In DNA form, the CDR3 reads TGCAGTGCTAGTGGAGGACTAGCGGGAGGGCCTGAGCAGTTCTTC.

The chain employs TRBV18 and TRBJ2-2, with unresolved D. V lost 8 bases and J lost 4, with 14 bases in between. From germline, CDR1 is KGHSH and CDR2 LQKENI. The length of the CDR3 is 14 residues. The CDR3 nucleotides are TGTGCCAGCACAGCTCAGAAATCCACCGGGGAGCTGTTTTTT. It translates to CASTAQKSTGELFF.

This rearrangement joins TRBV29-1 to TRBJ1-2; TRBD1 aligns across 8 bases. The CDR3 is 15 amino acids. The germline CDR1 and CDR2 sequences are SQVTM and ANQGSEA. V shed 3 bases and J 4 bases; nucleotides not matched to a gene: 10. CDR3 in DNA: TGCAGCGTTGATTCAGGGGGCGCCCGACTCTATGGCTACACCTTC. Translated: CSVDSGGARLYGYTF.

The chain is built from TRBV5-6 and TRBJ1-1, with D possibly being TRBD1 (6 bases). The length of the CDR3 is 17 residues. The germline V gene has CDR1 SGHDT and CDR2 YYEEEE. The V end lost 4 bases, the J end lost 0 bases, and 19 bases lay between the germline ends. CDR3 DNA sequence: TGTGCCAGCAGCCCTGAACCGGGACATCTCATGAACACTGAAGCTTTCTTT. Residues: CASSPEPGHLMNTEAFF.

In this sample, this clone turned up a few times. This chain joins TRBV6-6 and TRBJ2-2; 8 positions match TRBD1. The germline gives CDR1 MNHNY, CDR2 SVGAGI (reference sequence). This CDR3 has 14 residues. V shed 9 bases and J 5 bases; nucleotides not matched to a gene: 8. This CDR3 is CASRTGSNTGELFF. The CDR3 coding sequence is TGTGCCAGTCGGACAGGGTCAAATACCGGGGAGCTGTTTTTT.